There are a few counts of the clone carrying this TCR beta chain. Its antigen is not known. The data are from a study of T-cell memory formation after mild COVID-19. Study results and limitations: For contracting clones, CD4+ ones sat mainly in CM and EM, CD8+ in EMRA.

5'RACE, which relied on constant-segment primers, yielded TCR alpha and TCR beta cDNA libraries carrying sample barcodes and UMIs. TCRdb independently ran MiXCR on the 5' RACE reads; one entry per CDR3 protein. Among about 470,000 distinct CDR3 sequences, 15% to 20% were seen once, and the ten largest hold more than 9%. The sample was PBMCs or a T cell subset sorted from them (not recorded which). This receptor was identified in an adult woman who had mild COVID-19 (a few samples of this study predate the infection). Cell type and time point are not known.

The CDR3 here is CASSNIEAPSYEQYF. The CDR3, as DNA: TGTGCCAGCAGTAATATAGAGGCCCCCTCCTACGAGCAGTACTTC. The gene calls are TRBV6-6 and TRBJ2-7; D is unclear. V dropped 5 bases and J dropped 0 bases, with 14 bases sitting between them. The CDR3 loop spans 15 amino acids. CDR1 is MNHNY and CDR2 is SVGAGI in the germline V gene (reference sequence).